Presented here are 5 T cell receptor beta chains from one specimen sequenced in a study of T cells in Graves' hyperthyroidism and ophthalmopathy. Authors of the study amplified TCR beta CDR3 regions from RNA transcripts. Researchers ran a first-round RT-PCR on the TCR CDR3 using the HTBI primer set. Each CDR3 protein gets one entry after TCRdb re-called the multiplex PCR reads with MiXCR. This sample has approximately 700,000 distinct CDR3 sequences, with 15% to 20% found just once. The specimen was blood. The receptors were gathered from a man aged 18 to 35 with Graves' hyperthyroidism.

The rearrangement uses TRBV6-1 and TRBJ2-2; 8 nucleotides agree with TRBD2. With 0 bases clipped from V and 6 bases from J, the junction kept 9 bases outside the gene matches. The CDR3 sequence is 17 residues long. Germline V gene sequence: CDR1 MNHNS, CDR2 SASEGT. The CDR3 sequence: CASSEAPGGPVAGELFF. CDR3 nucleotide sequence: TGTGCCAGCAGTGAAGCGCCGGGAGGGCCCGTCGCCGGGGAGCTGTTTTTT.

At least ten counts were recorded for this clonotype. This chain joins TRBV11-1 and TRBJ2-7; a possible D gene is TRBD1 (6 bases). In germline, CDR1 is SGHAT, CDR2 FQDESV (reference sequence). This CDR3 contains 15 residues. V was clipped by 5 bases and J by 4 bases, with 18 bases between them. In DNA form, the CDR3 reads TGTGCCAGCAGCCTACAGGGCCACTCGGGATACGAGCAGTACTTC. Protein: CASSLQGHSGYEQYF.

This clonotype showed up just a few times. The chain recombines TRBV6-2 or TRBV6-3 with TRBJ2-3, with 11 bases aligning to TRBD2. The CDR3 consists of 14 residues. Germline V gene data show CDR1 as MNHEY and CDR2 as SVGEGT. With V trimmed by 5 bases and J by 8 bases, 6 bases remained unmatched. The CDR3 DNA reads as TGTGCCAGCAGTCCTACTAGCGGGAGAGGTACGCAGTATTTT. Encoded protein: CASSPTSGRGTQYF.

The gene calls are TRBV4-1 and TRBJ2-7; TRBD2 agrees at 11 bases. With V trimmed by 8 bases and J by 0 bases, 6 bases remained unmatched. The germline V gene has CDR1 MGHRA and CDR2 YSYEKL. This CDR3 spans 15 amino acids. The CDR3 DNA sequence: TGCGCCAGCGGGACTAGCGGTTCGCGCTCCTACGAGCAGTACTTC. Translated: CASGTSGSRSYEQYF.

This clonotype was counted at least ten times. The rearrangement links TRBV28 to TRBJ2-7; 7 bases align to TRBD2. The CDR3 has 15 amino acids. V dropped 3 bases and J dropped 3; count of bases not matched to a gene: 8. Germline V gives CDR1 MDHEN, CDR2 SYDVKM. The CDR3 reads CASSLGGVQSYEQYF. The CDR3 bases are TGTGCCAGCAGTTTGGGGGGGGTACAAAGCTACGAGCAGTACTTC.